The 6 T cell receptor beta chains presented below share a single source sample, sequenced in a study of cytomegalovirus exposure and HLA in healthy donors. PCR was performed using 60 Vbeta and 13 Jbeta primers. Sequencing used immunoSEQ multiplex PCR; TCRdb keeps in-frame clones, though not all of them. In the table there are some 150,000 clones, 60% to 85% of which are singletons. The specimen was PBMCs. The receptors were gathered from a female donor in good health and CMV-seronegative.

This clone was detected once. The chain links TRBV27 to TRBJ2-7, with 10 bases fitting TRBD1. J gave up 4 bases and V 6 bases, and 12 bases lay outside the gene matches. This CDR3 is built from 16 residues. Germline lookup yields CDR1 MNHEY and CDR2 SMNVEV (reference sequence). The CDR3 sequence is CASSPGQGQGRYEQYF. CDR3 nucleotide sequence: TGTGCCAGCAGCCCGGGACAGGGGCAGGGGAGGTACGAGCAGTACTTC.

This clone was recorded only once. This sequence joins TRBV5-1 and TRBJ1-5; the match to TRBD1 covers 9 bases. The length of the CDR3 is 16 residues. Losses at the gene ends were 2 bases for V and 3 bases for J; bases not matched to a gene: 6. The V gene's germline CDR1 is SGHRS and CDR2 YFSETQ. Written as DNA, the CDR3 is TGCGCCAGCAGCTTAGACGGACAGGGGTACAATCAGCCCCAGCATTTT. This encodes CASSLDGQGYNQPQHF.

Here the CDR3 reads CASSPGQELGYTF. As DNA, the CDR3 is TGTGCCAGCTCACCAGGACAGGAGCTTGGCTACACCTTC. The V gene is TRBV18, the J gene TRBJ1-2; 7 bases agree with TRBD1. The germline V gene encodes CDR1 KGHSH and CDR2 LQKENI. The CDR3 contains 13 residues. J was trimmed by 7 bases and V by 2 bases; bases with no gene match: 4.

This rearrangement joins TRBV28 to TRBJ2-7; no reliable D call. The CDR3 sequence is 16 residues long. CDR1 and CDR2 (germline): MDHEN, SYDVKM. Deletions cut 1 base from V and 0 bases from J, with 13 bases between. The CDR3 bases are TGTGCCAGCAGTTTATCGCGGTCGGTCAGCTCCTACGAGCAGTACTTC. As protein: CASSLSRSVSSYEQYF.

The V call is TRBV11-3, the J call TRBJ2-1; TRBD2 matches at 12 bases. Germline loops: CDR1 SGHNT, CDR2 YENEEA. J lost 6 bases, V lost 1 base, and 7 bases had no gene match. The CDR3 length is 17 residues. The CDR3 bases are TGTGCCAGCAGCTTAGTGGGCCTAGCGGGAGGGGGCAATGAGCAGTTCTTC. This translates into CASSLVGLAGGGNEQFF.

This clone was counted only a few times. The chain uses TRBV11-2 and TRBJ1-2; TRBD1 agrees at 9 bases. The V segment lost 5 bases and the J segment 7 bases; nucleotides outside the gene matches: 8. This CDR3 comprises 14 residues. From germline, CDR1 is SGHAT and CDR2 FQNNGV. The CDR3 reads CASSRRDRAPGYTF. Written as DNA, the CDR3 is TGTGCCAGCAGCCGCCGGGACAGGGCCCCTGGCTACACCTTC.